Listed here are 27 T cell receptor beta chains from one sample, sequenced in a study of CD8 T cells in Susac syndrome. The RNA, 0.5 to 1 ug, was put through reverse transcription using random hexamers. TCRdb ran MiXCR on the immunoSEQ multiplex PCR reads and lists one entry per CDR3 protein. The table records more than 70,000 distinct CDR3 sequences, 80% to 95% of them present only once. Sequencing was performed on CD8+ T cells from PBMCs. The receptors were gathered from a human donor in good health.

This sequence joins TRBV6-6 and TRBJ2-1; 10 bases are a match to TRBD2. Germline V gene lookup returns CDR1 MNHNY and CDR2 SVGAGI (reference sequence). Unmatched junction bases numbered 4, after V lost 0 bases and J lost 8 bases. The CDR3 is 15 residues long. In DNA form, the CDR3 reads TGTGCCAGCAGTTACTCCAGCGGGGGGGCGTATGAGCAGTTCTTC. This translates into CASSYSSGGAYEQFF.

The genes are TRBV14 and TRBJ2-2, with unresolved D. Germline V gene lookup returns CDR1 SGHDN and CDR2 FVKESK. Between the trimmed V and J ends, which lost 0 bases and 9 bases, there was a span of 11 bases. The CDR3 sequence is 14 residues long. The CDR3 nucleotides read TGTGCCAGCAGCCAAGAGGTTGGTGGAAGGGAGCTGTTTTTT. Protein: CASSQEVGGRELFF.

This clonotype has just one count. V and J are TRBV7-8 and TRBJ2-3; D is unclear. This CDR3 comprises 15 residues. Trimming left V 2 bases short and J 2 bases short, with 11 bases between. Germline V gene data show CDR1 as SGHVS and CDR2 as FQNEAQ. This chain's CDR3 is CASSLRARSTDTQYF. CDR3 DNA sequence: TGTGCCAGCAGCTTAAGGGCCAGGTCCACAGATACGCAGTATTTT. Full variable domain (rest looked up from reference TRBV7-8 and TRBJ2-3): GAGVSQSPRYKVAKRGQDVALRCDPISGHVSLFWYQQALGQGPEFLTYFQNEAQLDKSGLPSDRFFAERPEGSVSTLKIQRTQQEDSAVYLCASSLRARSTDTQYFGPGTRLTVL.

The chain's CDR3 is CASSQYEIGGYTF. In DNA form, the CDR3 reads TGTGCCAGCAGCCAATACGAAATTGGTGGCTACACCTTC. The chain carries TRBV14 and TRBJ1-2; D is unresolved. Germline CDR1 is SGHDN and CDR2 is FVKESK. The CDR3 loop spans 13 amino acids. V was clipped by 2 bases and J by 7 bases, with 11 bases between them.

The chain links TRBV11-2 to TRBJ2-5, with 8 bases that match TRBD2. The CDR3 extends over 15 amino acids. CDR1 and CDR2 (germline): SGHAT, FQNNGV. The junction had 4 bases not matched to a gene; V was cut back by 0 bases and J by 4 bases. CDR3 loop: CASSLDPGLGETQYF. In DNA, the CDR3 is TGTGCCAGCAGCTTAGATCCGGGACTAGGAGAGACCCAGTACTTC.

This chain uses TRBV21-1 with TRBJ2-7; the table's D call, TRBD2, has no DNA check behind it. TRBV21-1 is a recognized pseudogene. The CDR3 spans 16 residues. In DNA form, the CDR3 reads TGTGCCAGCAGCAGTGGTAGCGGGCGGAATCTGGTCGAGCAGTACTTC. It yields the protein CASSSGSGRNLVEQYF.

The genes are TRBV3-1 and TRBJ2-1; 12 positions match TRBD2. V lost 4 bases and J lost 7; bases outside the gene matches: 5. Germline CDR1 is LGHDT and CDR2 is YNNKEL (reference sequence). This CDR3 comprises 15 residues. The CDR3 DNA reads TGTGCCAGCAGCCCGACTAGCGGGGGTATTAATGAGCAGTTCTTC. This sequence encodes CASSPTSGGINEQFF.

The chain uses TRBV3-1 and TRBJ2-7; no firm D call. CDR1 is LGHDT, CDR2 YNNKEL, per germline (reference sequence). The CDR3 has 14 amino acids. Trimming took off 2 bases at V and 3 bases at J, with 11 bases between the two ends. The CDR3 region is CASSQSGGLYEQYF. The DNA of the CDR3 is TGTGCCAGCAGCCAATCAGGTGGCCTCTACGAGCAGTACTTC.

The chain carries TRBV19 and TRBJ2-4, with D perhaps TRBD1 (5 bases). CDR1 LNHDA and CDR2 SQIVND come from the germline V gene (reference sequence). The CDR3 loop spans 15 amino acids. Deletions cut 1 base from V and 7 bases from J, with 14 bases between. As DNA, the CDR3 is TGTGCCAGTAGTATAGTCCCGAATCAGGGCAACATTCAGTACTTC. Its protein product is CASSIVPNQGNIQYF.

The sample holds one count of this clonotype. The DNA of the CDR3 is TGTGCCAGCACCAGACCCAGATCTGGGGCCAACGTCCTGACTTTC. Protein: CASTRPRSGANVLTF. The chain recombines TRBV9 with TRBJ2-6; D gene ambiguous. The CDR3 is made up of 15 amino acids. Germline CDR1 is SGDLS and CDR2 is YYNGEE. V dropped 6 bases and J dropped 1 base, with 11 bases sitting between them.

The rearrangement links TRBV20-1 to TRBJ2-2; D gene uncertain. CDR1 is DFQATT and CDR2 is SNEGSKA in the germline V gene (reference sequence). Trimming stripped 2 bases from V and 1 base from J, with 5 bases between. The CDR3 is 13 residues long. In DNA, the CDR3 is TGCAGTGCTAGATCCGGGAACACCGGGGAGCTGTTTTTT. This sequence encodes CSARSGNTGELFF.

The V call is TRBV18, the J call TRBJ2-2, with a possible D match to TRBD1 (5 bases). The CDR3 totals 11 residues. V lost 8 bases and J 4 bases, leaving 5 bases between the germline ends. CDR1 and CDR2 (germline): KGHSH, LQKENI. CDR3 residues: CASRGTGELFF. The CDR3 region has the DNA TGTGCCAGCAGGGGCACCGGGGAGCTGTTTTTT.

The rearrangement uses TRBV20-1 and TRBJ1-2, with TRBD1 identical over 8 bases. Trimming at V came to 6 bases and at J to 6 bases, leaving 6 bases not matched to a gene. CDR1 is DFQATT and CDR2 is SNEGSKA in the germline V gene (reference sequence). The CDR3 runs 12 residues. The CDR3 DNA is TGCAGTGCCCTGGACAGGGTTAATGGCTACACCTTC. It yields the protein CSALDRVNGYTF.

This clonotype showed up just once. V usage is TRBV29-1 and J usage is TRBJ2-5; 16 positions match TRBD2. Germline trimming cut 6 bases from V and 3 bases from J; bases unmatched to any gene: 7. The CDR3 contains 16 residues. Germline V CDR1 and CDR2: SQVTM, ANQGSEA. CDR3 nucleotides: TGCAGCGTCGACGGGACTAGCGGGGGGGCCGAAGAGACCCAGTACTTC. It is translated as CSVDGTSGGAEETQYF.

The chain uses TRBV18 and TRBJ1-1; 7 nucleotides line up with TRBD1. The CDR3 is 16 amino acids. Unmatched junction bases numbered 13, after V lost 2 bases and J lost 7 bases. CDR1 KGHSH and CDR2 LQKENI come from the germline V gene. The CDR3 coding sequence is TGTGCCAGCTCACCAGAGTTCCAGGGGGGATTGGGTGAAGCTTTCTTT. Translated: CASSPEFQGGLGEAFF.

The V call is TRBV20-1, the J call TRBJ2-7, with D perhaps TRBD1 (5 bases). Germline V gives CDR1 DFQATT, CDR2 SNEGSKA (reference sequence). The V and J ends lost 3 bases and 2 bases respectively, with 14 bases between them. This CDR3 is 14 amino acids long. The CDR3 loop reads CSARLEKGTYEQYF. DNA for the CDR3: TGCAGTGCTAGGCTGGAAAAGGGGACCTACGAGCAGTACTTC.

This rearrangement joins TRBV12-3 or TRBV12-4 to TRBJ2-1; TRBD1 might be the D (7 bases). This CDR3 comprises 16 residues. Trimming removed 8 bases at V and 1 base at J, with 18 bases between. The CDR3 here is CASLKGAGNSYNEQFF. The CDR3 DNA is TGTGCCAGCCTCAAGGGGGCGGGGAATTCCTACAATGAGCAGTTCTTC.

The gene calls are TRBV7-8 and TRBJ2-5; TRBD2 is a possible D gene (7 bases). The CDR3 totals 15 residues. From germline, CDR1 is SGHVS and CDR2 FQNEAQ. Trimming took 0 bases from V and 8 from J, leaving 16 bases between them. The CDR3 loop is CASSLAGGPTFTQYF. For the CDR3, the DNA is TGTGCCAGCAGCTTAGCCGGGGGGCCCACATTTACCCAGTACTTC.

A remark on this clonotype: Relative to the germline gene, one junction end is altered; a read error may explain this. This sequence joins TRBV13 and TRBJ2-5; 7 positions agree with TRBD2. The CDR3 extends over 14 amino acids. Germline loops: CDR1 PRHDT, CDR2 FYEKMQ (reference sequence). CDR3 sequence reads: CAGSSGLRPGTQYF. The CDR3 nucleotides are TGTGCCGGCAGCTCGGGACTACGCCCCGGGACCCAGTACTTC.

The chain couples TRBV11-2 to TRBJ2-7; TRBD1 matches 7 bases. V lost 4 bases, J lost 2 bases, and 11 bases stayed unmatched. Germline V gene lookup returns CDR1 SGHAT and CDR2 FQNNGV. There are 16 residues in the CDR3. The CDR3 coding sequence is TGTGCCAGCAGCTACCCACAGGGGCTAAGAACCTACGAGCAGTACTTC. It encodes CASSYPQGLRTYEQYF.

The chain's CDR3 is CASSRGLAGDETQYF. The CDR3 DNA follows: TGTGCCAGCAGTCGGGGACTAGCGGGGGACGAGACCCAGTACTTC. V gene TRBV12-3 or TRBV12-4 combines with J gene TRBJ2-5; TRBD2 matches at 14 bases. V was pared by 5 bases and J by 5 bases, with 4 bases of the junction left unmatched. This CDR3 contains 15 residues.

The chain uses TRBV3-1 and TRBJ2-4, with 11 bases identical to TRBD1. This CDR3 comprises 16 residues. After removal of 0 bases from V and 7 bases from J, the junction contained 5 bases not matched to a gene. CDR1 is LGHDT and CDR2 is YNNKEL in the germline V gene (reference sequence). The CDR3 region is CASSQDRDRGRNIQYF. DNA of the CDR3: TGTGCCAGCAGCCAAGATCGGGACAGGGGGAGGAACATTCAGTACTTC.

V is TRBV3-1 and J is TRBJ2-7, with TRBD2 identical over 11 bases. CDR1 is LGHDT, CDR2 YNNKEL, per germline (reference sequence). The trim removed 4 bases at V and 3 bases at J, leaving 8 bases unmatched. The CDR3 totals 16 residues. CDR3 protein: CASSLTPGLADYEQYF. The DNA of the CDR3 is TGTGCCAGCAGCCTGACCCCGGGACTAGCGGACTACGAGCAGTACTTC.

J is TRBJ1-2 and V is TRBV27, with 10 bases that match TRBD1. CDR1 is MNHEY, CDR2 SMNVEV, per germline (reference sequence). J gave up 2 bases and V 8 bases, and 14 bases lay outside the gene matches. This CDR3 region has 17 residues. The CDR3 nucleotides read TGTGCCAGCCGTCCCCAATCCGGGACAGGGGAGAACTATGGCTACACCTTC. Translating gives CASRPQSGTGENYGYTF.

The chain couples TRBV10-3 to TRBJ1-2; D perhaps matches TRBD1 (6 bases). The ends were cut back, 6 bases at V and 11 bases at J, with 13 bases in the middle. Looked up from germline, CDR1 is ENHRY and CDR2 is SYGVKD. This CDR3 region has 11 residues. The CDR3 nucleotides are TGTGCCATCAGAGAGGGGGAGAGATACACCTTC. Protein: CAIREGERYTF.

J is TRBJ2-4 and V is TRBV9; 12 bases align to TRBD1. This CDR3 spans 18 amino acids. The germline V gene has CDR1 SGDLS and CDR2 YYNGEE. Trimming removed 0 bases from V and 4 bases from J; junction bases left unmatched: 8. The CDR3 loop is CASSVATGDRGPKNIQYF. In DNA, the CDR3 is TGTGCCAGCAGCGTAGCTACGGGGGACAGGGGGCCAAAAAACATTCAGTACTTC.

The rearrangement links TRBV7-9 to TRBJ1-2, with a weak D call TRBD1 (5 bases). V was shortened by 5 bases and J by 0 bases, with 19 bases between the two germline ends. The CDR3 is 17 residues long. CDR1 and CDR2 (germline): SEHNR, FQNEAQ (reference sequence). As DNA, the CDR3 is TGTGCCAGCAGCCCCTCAGGGAGCCGGTCCCCTAACTATGGCTACACCTTC. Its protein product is CASSPSGSRSPNYGYTF.